These 26 T cell receptor beta chains were all obtained from the same sample, sequenced in a study of radiotherapy plus CTLA-4 blockade in lung cancer. Assay: immunoSEQ multiplex PCR; the TCRdb copy retains only in-frame clones and omits some. The sample consists of tens of thousands of clones, 70% to 90% of them appearing once. Here the sequenced sample was peripheral blood, taken from a patient treated with radiotherapy plus ipilimumab. The receptors come from a human donor with non-small cell lung cancer who had stable disease on radiotherapy plus ipilimumab.

The chain employs TRBV6-1 and TRBJ2-1; D is unclear. V lost 0 bases and J 3 bases, leaving 15 bases between the germline ends. This CDR3 is built from 17 residues. In germline, CDR1 is MNHNS, CDR2 SASEGT. In nucleotides, the CDR3 is TGTGCCAGCAGTGAAGCGCTTCGGCAGTTTTACTACAATGAGCAGTTCTTC. Translation: CASSEALRQFYYNEQFF.

The gene calls are TRBV30 and TRBJ2-2, with a weak D call TRBD2 (5 bases). CDR3 size: 15 residues. The germline V and J ends were trimmed by 2 bases and 1 base, with 11 bases remaining between them. CDR1 and CDR2 (germline): GTSNPN, SVGIG (reference sequence). CDR3 amino acids: CAWSPRRGNTGELFF. CDR3 nucleotide sequence: TGTGCCTGGAGTCCCCGACGGGGGAACACCGGGGAGCTGTTTTTT.

The chain couples TRBV7-2 to TRBJ2-7; 14 bases line up with TRBD2. This CDR3 region has 16 residues. Looked up from germline, CDR1 is SGHTA and CDR2 is FQGNSA. Trimming removed 2 bases from V and 5 bases from J; junction bases left unmatched: 5. The CDR3 is CASSLRTSGGNNEQYF. The CDR3 coding sequence is TGTGCCAGCAGCTTAAGGACTAGCGGGGGGAACAACGAGCAGTACTTC.

The chain carries TRBV7-9 and TRBJ1-5; D uncertain. Trimming shortened V by 4 bases and J by 4 bases, and 5 bases separated the two germline ends. The CDR3 contains 12 residues. Germline loops: CDR1 SEHNR, CDR2 FQNEAQ (reference sequence). CDR3 sequence (DNA): TGTGCCAGCAGCTACACAAATCAGCCCCAGCATTTT. Translating it yields CASSYTNQPQHF.

DNA for the CDR3: TGTGCCAGCAGCGTAGGGGCTAGCGGGGGTAGCACAGATACGCAGTATTTT. Translated: CASSVGASGGSTDTQYF. The chain has TRBV9 and TRBJ2-3, with 10 bases identical to TRBD2. This CDR3 has 17 residues. V dropped 0 bases and J dropped 0; count of bases not matched to a gene: 4. Germline V gives CDR1 SGDLS, CDR2 YYNGEE.

The V call is TRBV28, the J call TRBJ2-5; 14 bases match TRBD2. The CDR3 length is 21 residues. The trim removed 6 bases at V and 2 bases at J, leaving 20 bases unmatched. Germline CDR1 MDHEN, CDR2 SYDVKM. The CDR3 DNA follows: TGTGCCAGCAGCCGCGGGACTAGCGGGGGACCCTCTATAGACGGACAAGAGACCCAGTACTTC. This gives the protein CASSRGTSGGPSIDGQETQYF.

This clone was seen just once. CDR3 bases: TGTGCCAGCAGTTACTCAGTAGGAGTGGGGGTCGAGCAGTACTTC. This translates into CASSYSVGVGVEQYF. This rearrangement joins TRBV6-5 to TRBJ2-7; the D gene could be TRBD1 or TRBD2 (5 bases each). The CDR3 spans 15 residues. Germline CDR1 reads MNHEY; CDR2 reads SVGAGI. The ends were cut back, 0 bases at V and 6 bases at J, with 15 bases in the middle.

The CDR3 region is CASSFRQGALNIQYF. The CDR3 DNA reads as TGTGCCAGCAGCTTCAGGCAGGGGGCGTTAAACATTCAGTACTTC. This chain uses TRBV5-4 with TRBJ2-4; TRBD1 matches 8 bases. Trimming at V came to 2 bases and at J to 6 bases, leaving 7 bases not matched to a gene. Germline CDR1 and CDR2: SGHNT and YYREEE (reference sequence). CDR3 length equals 15 residues.

A single count supports this clone. The V call is TRBV5-4, the J call TRBJ2-7; 7 nucleotides line up with TRBD1. CDR3 length: 14 residues. After removal of 4 bases from V and 7 bases from J, the junction contained 11 bases not matched to a gene. The germline CDR1 and CDR2 sequences are SGHNT and YYREEE (reference sequence). The CDR3, as DNA: TGTGCCAGCAGCCCCTATGACAGGGTGAGGGAGCAGTACTTC. Translation gives CASSPYDRVREQYF. The variable domain in full, completed from reference TRBV5-4 and TRBJ2-7, reads ETGVTQSPTHLIKTRGQQVTLRCSSQSGHNTVSWYQQALGQGPQFIFQYYREEENGRGNFPPRFSGLQFPNYSSELNVNALELDDSALYLCASSPYDRVREQYFGPGTRLTVT.

The rearrangement links TRBV10-3 to TRBJ1-6; D unclear. Per germline, CDR1 ENHRY and CDR2 SYGVKD. The CDR3 runs to 13 residues. Trimming removed 5 bases from V and 7 bases from J, with 9 bases in between. The CDR3 DNA follows: TGTGCCATCAGTCCGGCGGAAAATTCACCCCTCCACTTT. Residues: CAISPAENSPLHF.

V gene TRBV11-2 combines with J gene TRBJ2-3; 10 bases match TRBD2. CDR3 size: 17 residues. The V segment lost 0 bases and the J segment 6 bases; nucleotides outside the gene matches: 9. Germline V lookup: CDR1 SGHAT, CDR2 FQNNGV. This CDR3 reads CASSLEWVAGGRDTQYF. DNA for the CDR3: TGTGCCAGCAGCTTAGAATGGGTAGCGGGAGGAAGGGATACGCAGTATTTT. Together with reference TRBV11-2 and TRBJ2-3, the CDR3 gives the full variable domain: EAGVAQSPRYKIIEKRQSVAFWCNPISGHATLYWYQQILGQGPKLLIQFQNNGVVDDSQLPKDRFSAERLKGVDSTLKIQPAKLEDSAVYLCASSLEWVAGGRDTQYFGPGTRLTVL.

This chain links TRBV29-1 with TRBJ2-1, with 11 bases matching TRBD2. The V segment lost 4 bases and the J segment 3 bases; nucleotides outside the gene matches: 5. The CDR3 totals 15 residues. From germline, CDR1 is SQVTM and CDR2 ANQGSEA. The CDR3 here is CSVGKLAGDYNEQFF. CDR3 DNA: TGCAGCGTTGGAAAACTAGCGGGGGACTACAATGAGCAGTTCTTC.

The chain uses TRBV6-5 and TRBJ1-3, with 7 positions matching TRBD1. The V gene's germline CDR1 is MNHEY and CDR2 SVGAGI. The CDR3 runs to 15 residues. V lost 8 bases to trimming and J lost 3 bases; unmatched junction nucleotides: 10. The CDR3 sequence: CASGGTTGDGNTIYF. CDR3 DNA: TGTGCCAGCGGGGGGACTACAGGGGATGGAAACACCATATATTTT.

The CDR3 region has the DNA TGTGCCAGTAGTACCGCCGGGGGGGTTCAGCCCCAGCATTTT. It translates to CASSTAGGVQPQHF. The rearrangement links TRBV19 to TRBJ1-5; TRBD1 is a possible D gene (5 bases). The CDR3 consists of 14 residues. Germline assignment: CDR1 LNHDA and CDR2 SQIVND (reference sequence). Trimming took off 4 bases at V and 6 bases at J, with 13 bases between the two ends.

The chain recombines TRBV5-1 with TRBJ2-1; D unclear. Trimming took off 0 bases at V and 0 bases at J, with 7 bases between the two ends. Germline values: CDR1 SGHRS, CDR2 YFSETQ. CDR3 length: 15 amino acids. The CDR3 is CASSLAAPSYNEQFF. The CDR3 DNA follows: TGCGCCAGCAGCTTGGCCGCTCCCTCCTACAATGAGCAGTTCTTC.

The J gene is TRBJ1-2, the V gene TRBV5-1; 7 bases fit TRBD1. Germline V gives CDR1 SGHRS, CDR2 YFSETQ. Trimming cost V 5 bases and J 0 bases; bases outside gene matches: 4. The CDR3 is 14 amino acids. CDR3 bases: TGCGCCAGCAGAACCGGGACAGCTAACTATGGCTACACCTTC. Its protein product is CASRTGTANYGYTF.

J is TRBJ2-1 and V is TRBV25-1, with D perhaps matching TRBD1 or TRBD2 (5 bases each). Trimming removed 2 bases at V and 0 bases at J, with 8 bases between. Per the germline V gene, CDR1 is MGHDK and CDR2 is SYGVNS. CDR3 length equals 15 residues. CDR3 nucleotide sequence: TGTGCCAGCAGTGAACCAGGGAGCTCCTACAATGAGCAGTTCTTC. Translated: CASSEPGSSYNEQFF.

The chain is built from TRBV7-6 and TRBJ2-1; D ambiguous. This CDR3 is built from 16 residues. The germline V gene has CDR1 SGHVS and CDR2 FNYEAQ. V lost 7 bases, J lost 0 bases, and 16 bases lay in between. The CDR3 DNA follows: TGTGCCAGCACCCTGAGTCGGTTAAGCTCCTACAATGAGCAGTTCTTC. It translates to CASTLSRLSSYNEQFF.

The chain combines TRBV5-4 with TRBJ1-6, with D maybe TRBD1 (6 bases). V gave up 4 bases and J gave up 7 bases, with 24 bases separating them. Per the germline V gene, CDR1 is SGHNT and CDR2 is YYREEE (reference sequence). The CDR3 extends over 18 amino acids. CDR3 DNA sequence: TGTGCCAGCAGCCTGGATCCGCCCGGGACAACTACAAATTCACCCCTCCACTTT. Its translation: CASSLDPPGTTTNSPLHF.

This chain uses TRBV9 with TRBJ1-2; D is ambiguous. The germline V gene encodes CDR1 SGDLS and CDR2 YYNGEE. The CDR3 runs 14 residues. Trimming pared 0 bases from V and 7 bases from J, leaving 13 bases between. The CDR3 DNA sequence: TGTGCCAGCAGCGTAGCGGGGAGATCGGGTGGCTACACCTTC. Protein sequence: CASSVAGRSGGYTF.

This CDR3 is CASSSGTPYGYTF. Written as DNA, the CDR3 is TGTGCCAGCAGCTCCGGGACACCTTATGGCTACACCTTC. V and J are TRBV11-2 and TRBJ1-2; the D gene is possibly TRBD1 (6 bases). This CDR3 has 13 residues. Germline V gene lookup returns CDR1 SGHAT and CDR2 FQNNGV. Trimming cost V 4 bases and J 5 bases, with 11 bases left between them.

The rearrangement joins TRBV7-2 to TRBJ2-5, with a possible D match to TRBD2 (5 bases). Germline CDR1 is SGHTA and CDR2 is FQGNSA. V lost 8 bases and J lost 1, with 11 bases in between. CDR3 length: 13 residues. CDR3 region: CASGEAVQETQYF. In nucleotides, the CDR3 is TGTGCCAGCGGAGAAGCGGTCCAAGAGACCCAGTACTTC.

The chain combines TRBV5-5 with TRBJ1-1; D unclear. Germline V gene sequence: CDR1 SGHKS, CDR2 YYEKEE (reference sequence). Deletions cut 0 bases from V and 1 base from J, with 10 bases between. This CDR3 comprises 15 residues. CDR3 residues: CASSLELRGNTEAFF. CDR3 DNA sequence: TGTGCCAGCAGCTTGGAGCTCAGAGGGAACACTGAAGCTTTCTTT.

The rearrangement uses TRBV7-8 and TRBJ2-5, with a tentative D call TRBD2 (6 bases). The CDR3 runs to 17 residues. Germline lookup yields CDR1 SGHVS and CDR2 FQNEAQ. Trimming left V 5 bases short and J 2 bases short, with 21 bases between. The CDR3 protein is CASSGGVVAVPQETQYF. CDR3 in DNA: TGTGCCAGCAGCGGGGGTGTGGTAGCGGTGCCACAAGAGACCCAGTACTTC.

This clone was recorded only once. The rearrangement joins TRBV7-2 to TRBJ2-6; D remains ambiguous. The germline V gene has CDR1 SGHTA and CDR2 FQGNSA. With 0 bases removed from V and 0 bases from J, the gap between germline ends came to 9 bases. CDR3 length equals 17 residues. The CDR3 DNA reads as TGTGCCAGCAGCTTAGCGCCTCACGGCTCTGGGGCCAACGTCCTGACTTTC. Translated, it gives CASSLAPHGSGANVLTF.

The chain is built from TRBV7-2 and TRBJ1-2; a weak D match, TRBD1 (6 bases). Per germline, CDR1 SGHTA and CDR2 FQGNSA. The CDR3 spans 13 residues. V was shortened by 5 bases and J by 8 bases, with 15 bases between the two germline ends. Written as DNA, the CDR3 is TGTGCCAGCAGCGTTAGTACAGGGTCAGGCTACACCTTC. Residues: CASSVSTGSGYTF.